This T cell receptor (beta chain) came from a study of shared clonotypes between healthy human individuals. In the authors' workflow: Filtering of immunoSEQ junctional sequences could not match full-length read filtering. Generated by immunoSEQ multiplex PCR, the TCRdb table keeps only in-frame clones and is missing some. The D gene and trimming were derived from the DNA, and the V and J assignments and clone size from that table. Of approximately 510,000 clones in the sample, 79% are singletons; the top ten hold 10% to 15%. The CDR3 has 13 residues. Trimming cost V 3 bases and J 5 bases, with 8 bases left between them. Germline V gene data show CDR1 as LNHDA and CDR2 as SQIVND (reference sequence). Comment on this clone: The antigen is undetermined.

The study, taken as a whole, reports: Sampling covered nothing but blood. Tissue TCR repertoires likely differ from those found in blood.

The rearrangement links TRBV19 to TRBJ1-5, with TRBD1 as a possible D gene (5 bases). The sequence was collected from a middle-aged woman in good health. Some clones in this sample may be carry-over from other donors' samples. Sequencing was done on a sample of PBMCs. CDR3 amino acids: CASSIREDQPQHF. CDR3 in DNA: TGTGCCAGTAGTATCAGGGAGGATCAGCCCCAGCATTTT.